A single sample gave rise to the 15 T cell receptor beta chains below, sequenced in a study of T cells expressing NK-cell markers. TCRdb reprocessed the 5' RACE reads and stores each CDR3 protein as one record, lacking DNA. The sample table includes approximately 380,000 distinct CDR3 sequences. Source material: blood T cells: a sorted CD56 or NKG2C T cell subset, CD4+ or CD8+ T cells, or bulk PBMC T cells (not recorded which). These TCRs come from a man aged 18 to 69 in good health.

J is TRBJ2-1 and V is TRBV6-5; the TRBD1 assignment by TCRdb is unverifiable without DNA. The CDR3 totals 16 residues. In germline, CDR1 is MNHEY, CDR2 SVGAGI. CDR3 region: CASSYSTRGTDNEQFF.

The chain has TRBV21-1 and TRBJ2-3; the TCRdb D gene call, TRBD1, has no DNA to confirm it. TRBV21-1 is a documented pseudogene. The CDR3 covers 19 residues. The CDR3 sequence: CASSILKAGTTPSTDTQYF.

This chain connects TRBV10-2 to TRBJ2-2; TCRdb indicates TRBD2, and absent DNA this call remains unverified. The CDR3 contains 16 residues. Per germline, CDR1 WSHSY and CDR2 SAAADI. CDR3 amino acids: CASRASGVVNTGELFF.

The chain carries TRBV30 and TRBJ2-4; TCRdb outputs TRBD1, but without DNA this stays unchecked. This CDR3 has 17 residues. The V gene's germline CDR1 is GTSNPN and CDR2 SVGIG (reference sequence). The CDR3 sequence: CAWRGTGDGLAKNIQYF.

The J gene is TRBJ1-2, the V gene TRBV10-3. This CDR3 has 13 residues. Germline V lookup: CDR1 ENHRY, CDR2 SYGVKD. The CDR3 sequence is CAISEDKRYGYTF.

The chain has TRBV12-3 or TRBV12-4 and TRBJ2-5; the TRBD2 assignment by TCRdb is unverifiable without DNA. This CDR3 is built from 15 residues. The CDR3 is CASRQTSGGAQTQYF.

The rearrangement joins TRBV10-2 to TRBJ1-2. Germline V gene data show CDR1 as WSHSY and CDR2 as SAAADI. The CDR3 is made up of 13 amino acids. The CDR3 loop is CASSEMGGYGYTF.

The V and J genes are TRBV3-1 and TRBJ1-5; TCRdb designates TRBD1, a call that cannot be tested without DNA. This CDR3 has 13 amino acids. CDR1 is LGHDT, CDR2 YNNKEL, per germline (reference sequence). The CDR3: CASSQLRTGTQHF.

The chain joins TRBV20-1 to TRBJ2-3; TCRdb's D gene call, TRBD2, goes unchecked for lack of DNA. This CDR3 is 15 amino acids long. In germline, CDR1 is DFQATT, CDR2 SNEGSKA (reference sequence). CDR3 sequence: CSARSGWTSTDTQYF.

V gene TRBV7-7 combines with J gene TRBJ2-1; TCRdb's assignment of TRBD1 cannot be checked, as there is no DNA. CDR1 SSHAT and CDR2 FNYEAQ come from the germline V gene (reference sequence). CDR3 size: 14 residues. The chain's CDR3 is CASSLRLGGEEQFF.

This sequence joins TRBV5-1 and TRBJ1-5. Germline CDR1 reads SGHRS; CDR2 reads YFSETQ. This CDR3 spans 15 amino acids. CDR3 amino acids: CASSLVPGAEQPQHF.

The chain recombines TRBV5-4 with TRBJ2-1; TCRdb returns TRBD2, unconfirmable since there is no DNA. This CDR3 region has 16 residues. The germline gives CDR1 SGHNT, CDR2 YYREEE (reference sequence). CDR3: CASSLGRASGENEQFF.

The rearrangement uses TRBV7-6 and TRBJ2-2. Germline CDR1 reads SGHVS; CDR2 reads FNYEAQ. The CDR3 runs 16 residues. This chain's CDR3 is CASSPRAGVNTGELFF. Using reference TRBV7-6 and TRBJ2-2 for the parts outside the CDR3, the full variable domain is GAGVSQSPRYKVTKRGQDVALRCDPISGHVSLYWYRQALGQGPEFLTYFNYEAQQDKSGLPNDRFSAERPEGSISTLTIQRTEQRDSAMYRCASSPRAGVNTGELFFGEGSRLTVL.

The chain carries TRBV5-1 and TRBJ2-5; with no DNA, the TCRdb D assignment of TRBD1 cannot be verified. The CDR3 extends over 11 amino acids. The germline V gene encodes CDR1 SGHRS and CDR2 YFSETQ. The CDR3: CASSRGRTQYF.

This rearrangement joins TRBV20-1 to TRBJ2-1; the TCRdb D gene call, TRBD1, has no DNA to confirm it. The length of the CDR3 is 16 residues. CDR1 and CDR2 (germline): DFQATT, SNEGSKA (reference sequence). The CDR3: CSARFLTGTGKHEQFF.